This T cell receptor (beta chain) appears in the sequencing data of a study of T cell responses to AZD1222 COVID-19 vaccine. Findings and caveats of the study: Seropositive at baseline were only a handful of AZD1222 recipients. Donors were mostly white British, more females; clonal diversity possibly underestimated. Spike-spanning, vaccine-associated CD4 TCRs were dominant at 160-218 and 743-854. Scientists sampled the repertoires only once the peak T cell response had passed.

Using immunoSEQ multiplex PCR, the repertoire was profiled, and TCRdb retains in-frame clones only, with some absent. The sample lists 55,000 to 85,000 clones; 84% were seen once. The length of the CDR3 is 15 residues. Germline V gene sequence: CDR1 LGHDT, CDR2 YNNKEL (reference sequence). V lost 0 bases, J lost 6 bases, and 8 bases stayed unmatched. A remark on this clone: Its target is not known.

The rearrangement uses TRBV3-1 (or the pseudogene TRBV3-2) and TRBJ2-7; 7 nucleotides line up with TRBD2. The TCR comes from an adult in good health. The sample in question was peripheral blood, obtained on day 0 of AZD1222 vaccination. The CDR3: CASSQEGERGGEQYF. The CDR3 DNA reads TGTGCCAGCAGCCAAGAAGGGGAGCGGGGTGGCGAGCAGTACTTC.